This T cell receptor beta chain appears in the sequencing data of a study of spatial heterogeneity in lung cancer. Whole-study context: Detected beta-chain sequences consistently exceeded alpha-chain sequences. Broader study findings: Ubiquitous expanded tumor TCRs showed up in blood more at resection than follow-up.

TCR cDNA molecules were tagged individually, and each one carried a unique molecular identifier. TCRdb processed the 5' RACE reads anew with MiXCR; each CDR3 protein has one entry. The sample lists some 87,000 distinct CDR3 sequences, about 9.4% occurring once. This clonotype appeared a few times. The antigen is undetermined. Germline CDR1 is SQVTM and CDR2 is ANQGSEA. With 6 bases clipped from V and 5 bases from J, the junction kept 11 bases outside the gene matches. This CDR3 is 14 amino acids long. Time point meaning: sample taken at primary tumor resection. Extraction of whole RNA from tumor, nontumor lung or frozen PBMC preceded unsorted sequencing. Samples came from roughly 72 TRACERx patients with untreated early-stage lung cancer.

This sequence was found in a male donor with early-stage non-small cell lung cancer. The chain joins TRBV29-1 to TRBJ1-1; the match to TRBD1 covers 8 bases. The source was PBMCs, collected at surgery. Here the CDR3 DNA reads TGCAGCGTCCAAATAGACAGGGGTCGAACTGAAGCTTTCTTT. It yields the protein CSVQIDRGRTEAFF.